This TCR beta chain originates from a study of cytomegalovirus exposure and HLA in healthy donors (dated by TCRdb to between 2016 and 2019). Turning to the overall study: An earlier analysis of around 600 of the donors reported 276 Gb of sequence data and 120 million or so unique TCR beta sequences from about 179 million T cells. An early release covering about 600 HLA-typed donors comprised 300 to 350 gigabases of sequencing data and 85 million to 100 million unique TCR sequences. Of the 300 to 400 genotyped donors, about 80% fell in the genetic ancestry cluster associated with self-reported Caucasian donors. The study was designed to test whether signatures of past pathogen exposure could be identified by cataloging public T cell receptors. The study profiled the T cell repertoires of hundreds of subjects by immunosequencing and related them to cytomegalovirus serostatus. Besides the first cohort of under 700 subjects, a separate validation cohort made up of 120 different subjects was used. The study combined high-throughput TCR immunosequencing, statistical association of individual TCRs with disease status, and machine learning to predict cytomegalovirus infection status. In a later analysis, previously published TCR beta repertoires from 670 or so donors were re-analyzed and high-resolution HLA genotyping was added so that TCR occurrence patterns could be studied. In the later analysis, no new phenotypic data were used to find candidate immune exposures; instead, reliance was placed on TCR beta sequences and their occurrence across donors. In an earlier analysis of 587 of the donors, high-throughput TCR beta sequencing was used to judge whether each TCR beta V gene segment behaved as functional or pseudogenic. Donor age, sex, ethnicity and CMV serostatus were compiled together with the repertoire data. In a later genetic analysis, genome-wide SNP genotypes for about 55% of the roughly 670 donors were used, and that subset was treated as a discovery cohort. All discovery cohort repertoires had been generated on a single sequencing platform. Class I and class II HLA loci were covered by the typing at four-digit resolution. Typing coverage varied by locus: about 620-630 donors for A, B, C, DRB1 and DQB1; approximately 500 for DQA1; over 600 for DPA1; under 490 for DPB1. About 5 DR-DQ haplotypes were handled as single units for association and clustering, since linkage in the cohort was strong. Among some 400 genotyped donors of the cohort, an average of around 250,000 unique TCR beta nucleotide sequences was sequenced per donor, of which 15% to 20% were non-productive.

Library preparation employed the immunoSEQ multiplex PCR assay. The multiplex PCR relied on a mix of 60 forward primers for TCR Vbeta segments and 13 reverse primers for TCR Jbeta segments. The CDR3 region of rearranged TCR beta genes was amplified from genomic DNA with a multiplex PCR assay. The Illumina HiSeq System was used to sequence the amplified TCR beta libraries as 87-base-pair reads. In the original analysis: A later analysis tallied about 77 million unique TCR beta chains across the approximately 670 repertoires, and about 12 million of those chains were shared by two or more donors. Raw reads were error-corrected and collapsed into unique sequences with a nearest-neighbor algorithm that merged closely related sequences to remove PCR and sequencing errors. CDR3 sequences were aligned to IMGT reference sequences to assign V, D and J gene segments. For a sequence to be retained, a match of at least six nucleotides to both a V gene segment and a J gene segment was required. Rearrangements were classified as productive when the CDR3 lacked stop codons and remained in frame with V and J, and all other rearrangements were classified as non-productive. CDR3 was defined by IMGT convention, running from the second conserved V-encoded cysteine to the conserved J-encoded phenylalanine. In an earlier analysis of 587 of the donors, sequences lacking an unambiguous match to a single V gene segment were excluded. An earlier analysis of 550 to 650 of the donors classified V segments as functional when productive rearrangements were above 56.7% and as segregating when the standard deviation between donors was above 5%. To diagnose cytomegalovirus status from the catalog of TCR beta chain sequences, a statistical classification framework was built. In a later analysis, TCR nucleotide sequences were compared against IMGT/GENE-DB human TR gene sequences so that V and J genes could be assigned. The TCRdist pipeline was used in a later analysis to assign CDR3 sequences and most-parsimonious VDJ recombination scenarios. In a later analysis, every TCR beta chain was defined by the combination of its CDR3 amino acid sequence and its V-gene family, and reads without a unique V-gene family were dropped. A later analysis removed over 500 highly shared, low-generation-probability nucleotide sequences to deal with suspected cross-contamination and a sequencing artifact. For each public chain, a later analysis derived a clonal expansion index from normalized ranks of inferred template counts within each repertoire. A later analysis computed generation probabilities with a VDJ recombination model fitted to out-of-frame rearrangements, and checked the results against IGoR. A later analysis scored TCR-TCR, TCR-HLA and TCR-CMV co-occurrence with hypergeometric tests, applying a repertoire-size bias correction to TCR pairs. False discovery rates were estimated in a later analysis by permuting HLA or CMV assignments 20 times. In a later analysis, co-occurring TCRs were grouped with DBSCAN, and TCRdist sequence similarity was added when clustering was performed within HLA-allele-positive subsets. Co-occurrence clustering excluded repertoires with fewer than 30,000 or more than 120,000 public chains, plus five with anomalous nucleotide sharing. This immuneACCESS table, as held by TCRdb, lists in-frame sequences with V and J called but not all clones. Of the missing ones, under half trace to an unresolved V gene in checked studies; the others have no known cause. V, J and clone size were drawn from that table, and D and trimming were deduced from the DNA. Recorded for this sample are approximately 140,000 clones; 70% to 75% of them occurred a single time. Jointly, the top ten make up around 1.2% of the sample.

The cohort was made up of approximately 670 healthy bone marrow donors. At the time of sampling, every cohort member was nominally healthy, though immune exposures that went unrecorded were likely present. The donor was CMV seronegative and was included in the group of a few hundred seronegative cohort members. A peripheral blood sample was provided by each donor, and peripheral blood mononuclear cells were used for TCR beta sequencing. Genomic DNA was extracted from the blood cell samples with the Qiagen DNeasy Blood Extraction Kit. Broader findings and caveats from the paper: In an earlier analysis of some 550 of the donors, most TCR beta V segments were observed in productive rearrangements about 87% or about 30% of the time, broadly matching IMGT annotations. A later genetic analysis associated a missense DCLRE1C variant with V-gene and J-gene trimming of TCR beta chains, and an independent cohort replicated the association. The authors suggested that the approach could potentially be extended to other disease states and immunological phenotypes. The presence/absence analyses assumed that sequencing depth was roughly uniform across donors, and that assumption may not be true. Most TCR sequences were observed very rarely across donors, whereas some public TCRs were present in many individuals. The study listed 164 TCR beta chains as associated with cytomegalovirus. According to a later genetic analysis, donors in an Asian-associated ancestry cluster had fewer N-insertions in productive TCRs than the approximately 700-donor mean. A later analysis found that most CMV-associated TCR beta chains appeared HLA-restricted, with HLA associations seemingly driven largely by CMV exposure. In vitro tests confirmed that three of the cytomegalovirus-associated TCR beta chains recognize cytomegalovirus antigens. In both the original and validation cohorts, the classifier was reported to diagnose cytomegalovirus status with high specificity and sensitivity. Some IMGT-functional V segments, including TRBV6-2 and TRBV6-3, could not be distinguished by the 87-base-pair reads and were therefore excluded. A later analysis found that TCR association rates varied across HLA loci, with DRB1 alleles showing the most associated TCRs and HLA-C alleles the fewest. Linkage disequilibrium might explain the correlated functional status among segregating V segments, but an unknown experimental factor could not be excluded. According to a later analysis, parvovirus B19, influenza, CMV and Epstein-Barr virus appeared linked to several top co-occurrence clusters. Assigning TCR associations to individual alleles was difficult when HLA alleles, especially DR and DQ, strongly co-occurred. A later analysis found that HLA-associated TCR beta chains were more clonally expanded and had lower generation probabilities than equally common non-associated chains. At a false discovery rate of 0.05, a later analysis linked around 15,000 TCR beta sequences to specific HLA alleles. A cluster of highly shared sequence variants was judged likely to represent a technical artifact of the sequencing pipeline. This cohort had only TCR beta chains sequenced, and the lack of alpha or paired-chain data limited which features could be detected. Fewer than 20 rarely observed V segments, including chromosome 9 orphons, were excluded from the earlier analysis of almost 600 of the donors because counts were too low. A further reported finding was that TCR beta sequences accurately predicted the HLA-A and HLA-B alleles for most subjects in the first cohort. The only immune exposure information available for the cohort was CMV serostatus. HLA typing was unavailable for some donors at each locus, so association tests used only the typed subset.

Counted from cysteine to phenylalanine, this CDR3 has 16 amino acids. Only the CDR3 region is kept as DNA, spanning 48 bases read in frame from base 1. The junction shows trimming of 4 bases on V and 3 bases on J, and the gene matches do not reach 3 bases of it. CDR1 and CDR2 are read off the germline V gene as MDHEN and SYDVKM. As regards this clone: The antigen it recognizes is unknown. Base qualities are not recorded, but no much larger clone differs from it by a single base.

The TCR sequence derives from a woman aged 40 to 50 in good health and CMV-seronegative. Material for sequencing was PBMCs. The chain was built from TRBV28 and TRBJ2-1; TRBD2 aligns with 13 central bases. The bases are TGTGCCAGCAGTTCACTAGCGGGGGGGCTCTACAATGAGCAGTTCTTC. This is translated as CASSSLAGGLYNEQFF.